The 22 T cell receptor beta chains below come from one sample, sequenced in a study of CD8+CD57+ T cells in acquired aplastic anemia. CDR3 and TCR beta VDJ profiling relied on genomic DNA as the template. TCRdb redid the calling of the reads with MiXCR, one entry per CDR3 protein. The sample holds tens of thousands of distinct CDR3 sequences; roughly half are singletons and the top ten take approximately 61%. Material: sorted CD4+, CD8+, or CD8+CD57+ T cells (not recorded which) from PBMCs. Every receptor here comes from a human donor in good health, serving as a control.

Turning to this clonotype: This could be a read error, since a much larger clone is one nucleotide away. The chain employs TRBV5-1 and TRBJ2-3, with a possible D match to TRBD1 (5 bases). CDR1 and CDR2 (germline): SGHRS, YFSETQ. The CDR3 has 16 amino acids. CDR3: CASSEWGRVGADTQCF. CDR3 sequence (DNA): TGCGCCAGCAGCGAGTGGGGCAGGGTGGGCGCAGATACGCAGTGTTTT.

This clonotype has at least ten counts. The rearrangement links TRBV9 to TRBJ1-2, with TRBD1 identical over 11 bases. Germline V gene sequence: CDR1 SGDLS, CDR2 YYNGEE. The CDR3 sequence is 15 residues long. With 5 bases clipped from V and 7 bases from J, the junction kept 10 bases outside the gene matches. DNA of the CDR3: TGTGCCAGCAGTCCCACCGGGACAGGGGGACTTGGCTACACCTTC. This translates into CASSPTGTGGLGYTF.

This clonotype was recorded at least ten times. The chain joins TRBV16 to TRBJ2-7; TRBD1 is a possible D gene (5 bases). V was pared by 0 bases and J by 4 bases, with 19 bases between. Germline lookup yields CDR1 KGHSY and CDR2 FQNENV. The CDR3 runs to 17 residues. Written as DNA, the CDR3 is TGTGCCAGCAGCCAATCAATCCGGTCGGGCAGGGCTTACGAGCAGTACTTC. Residues: CASSQSIRSGRAYEQYF.

A note on this clonotype: A clone one base away is much larger, so this may be a read error. The CDR3 here is CASGLTSGQGLNTEAFF. The CDR3 DNA is TGTGCCAGCGGCTTAACCTCTGGACAGGGACTGAACACTGAAGCTTTCTTT. The chain is built from TRBV11-1 and TRBJ1-1; 8 nucleotides line up with TRBD1. The CDR3 contains 17 residues. Looked up from germline, CDR1 is SGHAT and CDR2 is FQDESV (reference sequence). Supplemented by reference TRBV11-1 and TRBJ1-1, the full variable domain reads EAEVAQSPRYKITEKSQAVAFWCDPISGHATLYWYRQILGQGPELLVQFQDESVVDDSQLPKDRFSAERLKGVDSTLKIQPAELGDSAMYLCASGLTSGQGLNTEAFFGQGTRLTVV.

The sample holds one count of this clonotype. V is TRBV29-1 and J is TRBJ2-3; D is unclear. The V gene's germline CDR1 is SQVTM and CDR2 ANQGSEA. The V gene lost 0 bases and the J gene lost 4 bases, with 11 bases spanning the gap. This CDR3 region has 14 residues. CDR3 DNA: TGCAGCGTTGAAGACCTTTTTGGGGCAGATACGCAGTATTTT. Its translation is CSVEDLFGADTQYF.

The chain has TRBV24-1 and TRBJ1-5, with a possible D match to TRBD1 (6 bases). V lost 4 bases to trimming and J lost 6 bases, with 15 bases between them. Germline V gene lookup returns CDR1 KGHDR and CDR2 SFDVKD. The CDR3 length is 15 residues. This chain's CDR3 is CATSDGDGGVQPQHF. The CDR3 nucleotides are TGTGCCACCAGTGACGGGGACGGGGGCGTTCAGCCCCAGCATTTT.

This chain joins TRBV15 and TRBJ2-3; 8 bases line up with TRBD1. Unmatched junction bases numbered 15, after V lost 2 bases and J lost 2 bases. CDR1 and CDR2 (germline): LNHNV, YYDKDF (reference sequence). The CDR3 runs 19 residues. The CDR3 DNA is TGTGCCACCAGCAGACCCAAGCGTCAGGGGGCTACAAACACAGATACGCAGTATTTT. Its translation is CATSRPKRQGATNTDTQYF.

Here the CDR3 reads CASSEGTGVEKLFF. The CDR3 DNA sequence: TGTGCCAGCAGTGAAGGGACAGGGGTTGAAAAACTGTTTTTT. The rearrangement links TRBV6-1 to TRBJ1-4; TRBD1 matches 9 bases. J was trimmed by 7 bases and V by 1 base; bases with no gene match: 1. Germline-derived CDR1 and CDR2 are MNHNS and SASEGT. This CDR3 has 14 amino acids.

This clonotype was found many times. V is TRBV11-2 and J is TRBJ2-7; D might be TRBD2 (6 bases). Trimming stripped 5 bases from V and 4 bases from J, with 9 bases between. The CDR3 length is 12 residues. Germline CDR1 SGHAT, CDR2 FQNNGV. As DNA, the CDR3 is TGTGCCAGCAGCCTCGCGGGATACGAGCAGTACTTC. It is translated as CASSLAGYEQYF. Combining the CDR3 with reference TRBV11-2 and TRBJ2-7 gives the whole variable domain EAGVAQSPRYKIIEKRQSVAFWCNPISGHATLYWYQQILGQGPKLLIQFQNNGVVDDSQLPKDRFSAERLKGVDSTLKIQPAKLEDSAVYLCASSLAGYEQYFGPGTRLTVT.

The J gene is TRBJ2-1, the V gene TRBV20-1; D remains ambiguous. Trimming took off 1 base at V and 4 bases at J, with 17 bases between the two ends. CDR1 DFQATT and CDR2 SNEGSKA come from the germline V gene (reference sequence). This CDR3 contains 16 residues. DNA for the CDR3: TGCAGTGCTAGAGTTCCTAGAATACCTTCATACAATGAGCAGTTCTTC. It is translated as CSARVPRIPSYNEQFF.

With regard to this clonotype: The junction departs from the called germline gene at one end, perhaps through a read error. The V gene is TRBV2, the J gene TRBJ1-1, with D perhaps TRBD1 (5 bases). Germline V gene data show CDR1 as SNHLY and CDR2 as FYNNEI. This CDR3 has 14 residues. This CDR3 reads CASSRTRGNTEAFF. The CDR3 DNA sequence: TGTGCCAGCAGCCGGACCCGGGGGAACACTGAAGCCTTCTTT.

As regards this clonotype: With a much larger clone just one base away, this may be a read error. V and J are TRBV5-4 and TRBJ2-3, with D perhaps matching TRBD1 (5 bases). With the DNA end fitting TRBJ1-5 better, the J assignment may be wrong. This CDR3 is built from 16 residues. Germline assignment: CDR1 SGHNT and CDR2 YYREEE (reference sequence). Written as DNA, the CDR3 is TGTGCCAGCAGCTTTAGGACTAGCGGGGCCACAGATACGCAGCATTTT. It specifies CASSFRTSGATDTQHF.

The V gene is TRBV19, the J gene TRBJ1-6; 9 positions agree with TRBD1. Germline V gives CDR1 LNHDA, CDR2 SQIVND (reference sequence). This CDR3 comprises 16 residues. The V gene end was trimmed by 1 base and the J gene end by 8 bases; junction bases not matched to a gene: 6. CDR3 loop: CASSIATGGQDSPLHF. Written as DNA, the CDR3 is TGTGCCAGTAGTATAGCGACAGGGGGTCAGGATTCACCCCTCCACTTT.

This sequence joins TRBV10-3 and TRBJ2-7; TRBD2 is a possible D gene (7 bases). Germline V lookup: CDR1 ENHRY, CDR2 SYGVKD. The CDR3 spans 16 residues. Trimming left V 10 bases short and J 8 bases short, with 30 bases between. CDR3 loop: CASRPEEWGGPNKQYF. The CDR3 DNA reads TGTGCCAGCAGACCGGAGGAGTGGGGGGGGCCCAACAAGCAGTACTTC.

Note on this clonotype: Its ends do not fully match the called genes, so a read error is possible. This chain links TRBV18 with TRBJ2-7; unclear D gene. This CDR3 contains 13 residues. Germline lookup yields CDR1 KGHSH and CDR2 LQKENI. The chain's CDR3 is CASSPGQIYEQHF. CDR3 coding DNA: TGTGCCAGCTCACCGGGCCAGATCTACGAGCAGCACTTC.

This chain connects TRBV10-3 to TRBJ1-1, with D maybe TRBD1 (5 bases). Germline V CDR1 and CDR2: ENHRY, SYGVKD. The CDR3 is 13 amino acids. The V end lost 4 bases, the J end lost 3 bases, and 9 bases lay between the germline ends. In DNA, the CDR3 is TGTGCCATCAGTGGTGGGGGAGACACTGAAGCTTTCTTT. Translation: CAISGGGDTEAFF.

In regard to this clonotype: A much larger clone differs by one base, so this may be a read error. The V gene is TRBV20-1, the J gene TRBJ2-1, with TRBD2 as a possible D gene (5 bases). CDR3 length equals 14 residues. The germline CDR1 and CDR2 sequences are DFQATT and SNEGSKA (reference sequence). The CDR3 region is CSARDPSSYNEQLF. CDR3 in DNA: TGCAGTGCTAGAGACCCTAGCTCCTACAATGAGCAGCTCTTC.

This clonotype was found many times. The chain joins TRBV29-1 to TRBJ2-7, with 11 bases lining up with TRBD2. Germline V gene lookup returns CDR1 SQVTM and CDR2 ANQGSEA. J was trimmed by 6 bases and V by 6 bases; bases with no gene match: 10. CDR3 length: 14 residues. CDR3 coding DNA: TGCAGCGTCACCGTGGGGCTAGCGGGAGGCGAGCAGTACTTC. Translating gives CSVTVGLAGGEQYF.

V gene TRBV2 combines with J gene TRBJ2-3; D is undetermined. Germline V gene sequence: CDR1 SNHLY, CDR2 FYNNEI. V lost 4 bases and J 2 bases, leaving 7 bases between the germline ends. This CDR3 has 13 amino acids. CDR3 residues: CASSVGPTDTQYF. CDR3 DNA sequence: TGTGCCAGCAGTGTTGGCCCCACAGATACGCAGTATTTT.

A few counts support this clonotype. The chain combines TRBV7-9 with TRBJ2-7; 9 nucleotides agree with TRBD1. The CDR3 consists of 15 residues. The V gene end was trimmed by 6 bases and the J gene end by 6 bases; junction bases not matched to a gene: 12. The germline gives CDR1 SEHNR, CDR2 FQNEAQ (reference sequence). Here the CDR3 reads CASRRAGTGLFEQYF. The CDR3 DNA follows: TGTGCCAGCAGACGAGCCGGGACAGGGCTGTTCGAGCAGTACTTC.

This clonotype occurred once. The chain recombines TRBV29-1 with TRBJ1-2, with 10 nucleotides matching TRBD1. The germline V gene encodes CDR1 SQVTM and CDR2 ANQGSEA. J lost 4 bases, V lost 2 bases, and 10 bases had no gene match. This CDR3 has 16 amino acids. CDR3 sequence reads: CSVEHITGTGAYGYTF. The DNA of the CDR3 is TGCAGCGTTGAACACATTACTGGGACAGGGGCCTATGGCTACACCTTC. The variable domain in full, with the rest retrieved from reference TRBV29-1 and TRBJ1-2, is SAVISQKPSRDICQRGTSLTIQCQVDSQVTMMFWYRQQPGQSLTLIATANQGSEATYESGFVIDKFPISRPNLTFSTLTVSNMSPEDSSIYLCSVEHITGTGAYGYTFGSGTRLTVV.

There are many counts of this clonotype. The genes are TRBV20-1 and TRBJ2-7; 9 bases are a match to TRBD1. Germline loops: CDR1 DFQATT, CDR2 SNEGSKA (reference sequence). The CDR3 is 14 residues long. J was trimmed by 3 bases and V by 4 bases; bases with no gene match: 7. The CDR3 nucleotides read TGCAGTGCTACCGGGGACAGGGAGGACTACGAGCAGTACTTC. Its protein product is CSATGDREDYEQYF.